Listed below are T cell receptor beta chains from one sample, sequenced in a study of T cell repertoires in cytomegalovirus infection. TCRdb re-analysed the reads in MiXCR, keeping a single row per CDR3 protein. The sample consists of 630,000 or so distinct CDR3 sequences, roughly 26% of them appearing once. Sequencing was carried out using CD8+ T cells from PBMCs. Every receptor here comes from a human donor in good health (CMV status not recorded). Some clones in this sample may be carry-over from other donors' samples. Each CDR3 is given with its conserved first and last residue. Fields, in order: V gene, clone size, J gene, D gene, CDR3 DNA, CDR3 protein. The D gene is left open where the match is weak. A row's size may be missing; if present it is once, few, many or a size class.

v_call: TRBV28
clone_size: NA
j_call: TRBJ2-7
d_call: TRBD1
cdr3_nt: TGTGCCAGCAGAGAACCGGGACAGGGCTACGAGCAGTACTTC
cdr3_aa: CASREPGQGYEQYF

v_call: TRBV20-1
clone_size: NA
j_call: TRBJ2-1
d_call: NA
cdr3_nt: TGCAGTGCTAACCACCCCAGGACAGTCGACAATGAGCAGTTCTTC
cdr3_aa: CSANHPRTVDNEQFF

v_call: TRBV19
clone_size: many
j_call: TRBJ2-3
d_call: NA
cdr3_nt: TGTGCCAGTAGTGAGATCAACCCCGCAGATACGCAGTATTTT
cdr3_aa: CASSEINPADTQYF

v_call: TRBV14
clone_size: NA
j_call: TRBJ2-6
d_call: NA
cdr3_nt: TGTGCCAGCAGCTCCTTCTTCTCTGGGGCCAACGTCCTGACTTTC
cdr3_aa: CASSSFFSGANVLTF

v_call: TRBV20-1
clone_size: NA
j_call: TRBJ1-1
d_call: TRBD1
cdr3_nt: TGCAGTGCTATCAGGGGGCTTGAGTACGGTTTCTTT
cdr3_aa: CSAIRGLEYGFF

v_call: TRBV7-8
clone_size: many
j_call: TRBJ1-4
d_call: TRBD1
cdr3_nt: TGTGCCAGCAGCTTTTACAGGGGTCCGAGTAATGAAAAACTGTTTTTT
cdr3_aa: CASSFYRGPSNEKLFF

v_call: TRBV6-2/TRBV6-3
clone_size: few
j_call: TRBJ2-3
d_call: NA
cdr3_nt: TGTGCCAGCAGCGACCCTCACGGCACAGATACGCAGTATTTT
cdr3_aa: CASSDPHGTDTQYF

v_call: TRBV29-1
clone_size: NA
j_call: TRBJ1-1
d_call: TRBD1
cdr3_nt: TGCAGCGCCGCGTACGGACAGGGGGCAATCACTGAAGCTTTCTTT
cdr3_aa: CSAAYGQGAITEAFF

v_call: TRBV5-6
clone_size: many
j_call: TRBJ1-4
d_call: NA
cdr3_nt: TGTGCCAGCAGCTTCCGGACAACTAATGAAAAACTGTTTTTT
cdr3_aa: CASSFRTTNEKLFF

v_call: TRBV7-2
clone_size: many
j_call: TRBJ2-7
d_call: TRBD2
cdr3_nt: TGTGCCAGCAGCTTACCGGGACTAGTTTCCGAGCAGTACTTC
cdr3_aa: CASSLPGLVSEQYF

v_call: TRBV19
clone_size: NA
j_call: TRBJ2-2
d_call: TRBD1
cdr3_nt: TGTGCCAGTAGTATGCGCAGGGGGTCTACCGGGGAGCTGTTTTTT
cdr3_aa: CASSMRRGSTGELFF

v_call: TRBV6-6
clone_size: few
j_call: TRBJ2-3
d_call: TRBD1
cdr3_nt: TGTGCCAGCAGTTCCTCCGGGACAGGGTCAACAGATACGCAGTATTTT
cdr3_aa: CASSSSGTGSTDTQYF

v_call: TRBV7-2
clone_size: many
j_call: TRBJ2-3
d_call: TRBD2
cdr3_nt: TGTGCCAGCAGCTTAGCACTAGCGGGGGGGGTAACTAGCACAGATACGCAGTATTTT
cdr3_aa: CASSLALAGGVTSTDTQYF

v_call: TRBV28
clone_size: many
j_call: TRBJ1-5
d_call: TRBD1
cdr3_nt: TGTGCCAGCAGCACCCGGGACAGGGGTATCAATCAGCCCCAGCATTTT
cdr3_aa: CASSTRDRGINQPQHF

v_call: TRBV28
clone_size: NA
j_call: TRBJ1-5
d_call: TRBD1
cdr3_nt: TGTGCCAGCAGTCCCTTGGGACAGGCGGGCCAGCCCCAGCATTTT
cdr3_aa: CASSPLGQAGQPQHF

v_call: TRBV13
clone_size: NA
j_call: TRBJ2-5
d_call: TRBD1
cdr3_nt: TGTGCCAGCAGCTCCCGCAGGTTTACGGGACAGGGCGATGGGGAGACCCAGTACTTC
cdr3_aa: CASSSRRFTGQGDGETQYF

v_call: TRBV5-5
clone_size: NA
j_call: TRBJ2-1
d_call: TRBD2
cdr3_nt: TGTGCCAGCAGCACTACTAGCGGGGGGCATTCCAATGAGCAGTTCTTC
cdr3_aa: CASSTTSGGHSNEQFF

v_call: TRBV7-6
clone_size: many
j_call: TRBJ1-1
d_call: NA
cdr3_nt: TGTGCCCCCCAAGGTTTTTACACTGAAGCTTTCTTT
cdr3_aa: CAPQGFYTEAFF

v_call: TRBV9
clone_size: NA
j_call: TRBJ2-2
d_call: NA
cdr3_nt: TGTGCCAGCAGCGAGACAGGGAACACCGGGGAGCTGTTTTTT
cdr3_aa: CASSETGNTGELFF

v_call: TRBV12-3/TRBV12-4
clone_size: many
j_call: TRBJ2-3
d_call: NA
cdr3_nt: TGTGCCAGCAGTCCCCCTTCTGCGGGGAGGACCACAGATACGCAGTATTTT
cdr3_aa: CASSPPSAGRTTDTQYF

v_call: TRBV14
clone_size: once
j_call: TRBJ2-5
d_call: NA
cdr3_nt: TGTGTCAGCAGCAAACGACAGGCTCAAGAGACCCAGTACTTC
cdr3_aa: CVSSKRQAQETQYF

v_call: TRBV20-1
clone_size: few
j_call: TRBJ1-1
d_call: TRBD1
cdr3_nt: TGCAGTGCTAGTCCCAGGACAGGGGGCTTGAGCACTGAAGCTTTCTTT
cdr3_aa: CSASPRTGGLSTEAFF

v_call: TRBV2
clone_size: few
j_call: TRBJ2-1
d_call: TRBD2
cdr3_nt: TGTGCCAGCAGTGACTTTGGGACTAGAGGTAATGAGCAGTTCTTC
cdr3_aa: CASSDFGTRGNEQFF

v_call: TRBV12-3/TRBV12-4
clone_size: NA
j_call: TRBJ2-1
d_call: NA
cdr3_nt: TGTGCCAGCAGTTTCCTGTTGAGTCCTGGAGAAATTTACAATGAGCAGTTCTTC
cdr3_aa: CASSFLLSPGEIYNEQFF

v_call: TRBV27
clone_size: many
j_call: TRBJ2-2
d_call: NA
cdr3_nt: TGTGCCAGCAGTTGGGCCGGGACACCCGGGGAGCTGTTTTTT
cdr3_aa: CASSWAGTPGELFF

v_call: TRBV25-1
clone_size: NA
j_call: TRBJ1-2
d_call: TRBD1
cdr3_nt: TGTGCCAGCAGTGGGACAGGGGAGGGCTATGGCTACACCTTC
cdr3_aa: CASSGTGEGYGYTF

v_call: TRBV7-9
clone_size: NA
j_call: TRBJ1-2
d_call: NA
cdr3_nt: TGTGCCAGCACGAGTCCAGGTTGGGGTGACTATGGCTACACCTTC
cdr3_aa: CASTSPGWGDYGYTF

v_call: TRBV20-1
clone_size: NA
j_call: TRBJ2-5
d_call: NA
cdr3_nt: TGCAGTGCTAGAGAGGACCCCCGGGGCCAAGAGACCCAGTACTTC
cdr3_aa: CSAREDPRGQETQYF

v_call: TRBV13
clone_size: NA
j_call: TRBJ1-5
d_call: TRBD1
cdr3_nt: TGTGCCAGCAGCTTAGTGCGGGGGACAGGGTTGGAGCCCCAGCATTTT
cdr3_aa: CASSLVRGTGLEPQHF

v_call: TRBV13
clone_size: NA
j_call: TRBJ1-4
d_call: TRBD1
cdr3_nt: TGTGCCAGCAGCCTGACAGGGGGCGTTGAAAAACTGTTTTTT
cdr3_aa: CASSLTGGVEKLFF

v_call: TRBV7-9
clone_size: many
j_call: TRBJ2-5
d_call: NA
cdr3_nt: TGTGCCAGCCGTACAGGACAAGAGACCCAGTACTTC
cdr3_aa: CASRTGQETQYF

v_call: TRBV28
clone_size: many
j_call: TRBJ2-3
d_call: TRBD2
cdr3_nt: TGTGCCAGCAGTTTGGGACTAGTTCGCACAGATACGCAGTATTTT
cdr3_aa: CASSLGLVRTDTQYF

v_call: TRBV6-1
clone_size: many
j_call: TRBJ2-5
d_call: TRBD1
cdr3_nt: TGTGCCAGCAGTGACATTACAGGGGGAGAGACCCAGTACTTC
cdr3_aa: CASSDITGGETQYF

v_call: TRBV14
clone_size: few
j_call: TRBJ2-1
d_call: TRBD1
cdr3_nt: TGTGCCAGCAGCCCGACGGGACAGGGGGATCGGCGGGGTGAGCAGTTCTTC
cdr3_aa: CASSPTGQGDRRGEQFF

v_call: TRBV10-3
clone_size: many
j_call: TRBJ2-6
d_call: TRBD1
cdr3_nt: TGTGCCATCAGGGACAGGGGGCCTCGAGGAGTCCAGGTCCTGACTTTC
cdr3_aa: CAIRDRGPRGVQVLTF